Presented here are 13 T cell receptor beta chains from one specimen sequenced in a study of CD8 T cells in ankylosing spondylitis. No antigen has been identified for these receptors. Via MiXCR, TCRdb re-called the 5' RACE reads, giving one row per CDR3 protein. This sample yields fewer than 650,000 distinct CDR3 sequences, of which over 9.5% are seen a single time; around 7% belongs to the top ten. Study results and limitations: Apparently characteristic of ankylosing spondylitis blood was a TCR beta motif (under ten highly homologous variants).

Sequencing was performed on blood, either unsorted or a sorted T cell fraction (not recorded which). These receptors came from a male donor with ankylosing spondylitis.

In its sample, this clonotype was seen once. The V and J genes are TRBV24-1 and TRBJ1-1; D is possibly TRBD1 (5 bases). Trimming left V 4 bases short and J 5 bases short, with 13 bases between. The CDR3 has 14 residues. The germline gives CDR1 KGHDR, CDR2 SFDVKD. CDR3 sequence (DNA): TGTGCCACCAGTGACCCGAGGGGAGGGACTGAAGCTTTCTTT. Protein sequence: CATSDPRGGTEAFF.

V usage is TRBV25-1 and J usage is TRBJ1-6, with D hard to call. The CDR3 is 16 amino acids. V was cut by 3 bases and J by 7 bases, with 16 bases left in between. Germline V lookup: CDR1 MGHDK, CDR2 SYGVNS. CDR3 residues: CASSDKGRTSNSPLHF. DNA for the CDR3: TGTGCCAGCAGTGACAAGGGTAGGACTTCGAATTCACCCCTCCACTTT.

There are a few counts of this clonotype. The gene calls are TRBV29-1 and TRBJ2-5; TRBD1 agrees at 7 bases. V gave up 7 bases and J gave up 4 bases; unmatched junction bases: 6. The CDR3 runs to 12 residues. Germline CDR1 reads SQVTM; CDR2 reads ANQGSEA. This CDR3 is CSARQGTETQYF. The CDR3 region has the DNA TGCAGCGCGAGACAGGGTACAGAGACCCAGTACTTC.

The rearrangement links TRBV20-1 to TRBJ2-1; D possibly uses TRBD1 or TRBD2 (5 bases each). CDR1 is DFQATT and CDR2 is SNEGSKA in the germline V gene (reference sequence). Trimming removed 5 bases from V and 8 bases from J, with 19 bases in between. The CDR3 has 14 residues. The DNA of the CDR3 is TGCAGTGCTTCGAAGTTCGGACGGGGCGATGAGCAGTTCTTC. Translating gives CSASKFGRGDEQFF.

This clonotype was seen a handful of times. The gene calls are TRBV7-8 and TRBJ2-7; unclear D gene. This CDR3 comprises 11 residues. Germline CDR1 is SGHVS and CDR2 is FQNEAQ. Trimming stripped 6 bases from V and 3 bases from J, with 6 bases between. CDR3 DNA sequence: TGTGCCAGCAGTTCCATCTACGAGCAGTACTTC. Translated, it gives CASSSIYEQYF.

This clonotype was detected a few times. This sequence joins TRBV4-1 and TRBJ1-2; TRBD1 is a possible D gene (5 bases). Germline V CDR1 and CDR2: MGHRA, YSYEKL. The CDR3 extends over 17 amino acids. V dropped 1 base and J dropped 8 bases, with 23 bases sitting between them. The CDR3 DNA is TGCGCCAGCAGCCAAGGGGGGTATCCCACCTCGTTGTGGGGCTACACCTTC. Its protein product is CASSQGGYPTSLWGYTF.

V is TRBV27 and J is TRBJ2-7; TRBD1 matches at 7 bases. Germline V gene lookup returns CDR1 MNHEY and CDR2 SMNVEV (reference sequence). CDR3 length: 17 amino acids. With V trimmed by 6 bases and J by 5 bases, 19 bases remained unmatched. CDR3 region: CASRRTTLYRGADEQYF. The CDR3 region has the DNA TGTGCCAGCAGGCGCACCACCCTTTACAGGGGAGCGGACGAGCAGTACTTC.

This clonotype was seen only a few times. This sequence joins TRBV25-1 and TRBJ1-5; D gene unclear. The CDR3 contains 13 residues. Trimming stripped 3 bases from V and 7 bases from J, with 10 bases between. Per the germline V gene, CDR1 is MGHDK and CDR2 is SYGVNS. The DNA of the CDR3 is TGTGCCAGCAGTGACCGGGCATCCCAGCCCCAGCATTTT. Amino acid sequence: CASSDRASQPQHF.

The V and J genes are TRBV14 and TRBJ1-6; D is ambiguous. The CDR3 length is 15 residues. V lost 4 bases, J lost 7 bases, and 14 bases lay in between. Germline CDR1 and CDR2: SGHDN and FVKESK. In nucleotides, the CDR3 is TGTGCCAGCAGCCCCCGGAGCAGGACGAATTCACCCCTCCACTTT. It yields the protein CASSPRSRTNSPLHF.

This clonotype came up a few times. The chain is built from TRBV2 and TRBJ2-3, with D possibly TRBD1 on 6 matching bases. V lost 6 bases and J 2 bases, leaving 9 bases between the germline ends. This CDR3 spans 13 amino acids. CDR1 is SNHLY, CDR2 FYNNEI, per germline. The CDR3 DNA sequence: TGTGCCAGCAGACAGGGATCCACAGATACGCAGTATTTT. It specifies CASRQGSTDTQYF.

This clonotype was picked up a small number of times. The chain uses TRBV7-7 and TRBJ2-5, with TRBD2 as a possible D gene (5 bases). The length of the CDR3 is 14 residues. Germline CDR1 reads SSHAT; CDR2 reads FNYEAQ (reference sequence). V was clipped by 4 bases and J by 5 bases, with 14 bases between them. The CDR3 coding sequence is TGTGCCAGCAGCTCGGGGAACGACGGGGAGACCCAGTACTTC. It specifies CASSSGNDGETQYF.

This clonotype was seen a handful of times. This chain links TRBV3-1 with TRBJ2-5; D gene unclear. V shed 2 bases and J shed 9 bases, with 7 bases lying between them. Germline V gene sequence: CDR1 LGHDT, CDR2 YNNKEL (reference sequence). This CDR3 comprises 11 residues. The CDR3 DNA reads TGTGCCAGCAGCCAATCAAACTCCCAGTACTTC. It translates to CASSQSNSQYF.

The chain joins TRBV3-1 to TRBJ2-2, with D perhaps TRBD1 (5 bases). V was shortened by 1 base and J by 4 bases, with 13 bases between the two germline ends. CDR1 is LGHDT, CDR2 YNNKEL, per germline (reference sequence). This CDR3 spans 16 amino acids. CDR3 coding DNA: TGTGCCAGCAGCCAAGTAACAGGCCGTGGCACCGGGGAGCTGTTTTTT. This codes for CASSQVTGRGTGELFF.